The following is a TCR beta chain sequence with its context. The CDR3 runs to 14 residues. With 0 bases removed from V and 7 bases from J, the gap between germline ends came to 15 bases. Per germline, CDR1 SQVTM and CDR2 ANQGSEA. The data were obtained in a study of Graves' ophthalmopathy and Graves' hyperthyroidism. For repertoire sequencing, the TCR beta CDR3 regions were amplified from RNA transcripts. RT-PCR in the first round used HTBI primers; a second-round multiplex PCR followed. TCRdb ran MiXCR on the multiplex PCR reads and lists one entry per CDR3 protein. This sample has roughly 1.1 million distinct CDR3 sequences, with 35% to 45% found just once.

The rearrangement uses TRBV29-1 and TRBJ1-1; D may be TRBD1 (5 bases). The receptor was derived from an adult man with Graves' hyperthyroidism. The sample consisted of peripheral blood or thyroid tissue (not recorded which). Written as DNA, the CDR3 is TGCAGCGTTGAAGATCGGCGCCAGGGCGGTGAAGCTTTCTTT. Its translation: CSVEDRRQGGEAFF.